The 7 T cell receptor beta chains below all came from one sample that was sequenced in a study of blood T cell repertoires in COVID-19. Profiled with immunoSEQ multiplex PCR; TCRdb holds only in-frame clones, not every one. Among fewer than 600,000 clones listed, about 88% were seen once. Sequencing used peripheral blood. These receptors were collected from a man between 18 and 35 years old with COVID-19, enrolled during active disease.

This chain joins TRBV7-9 and TRBJ1-1; D is unclear. Germline CDR1 SEHNR, CDR2 FQNEAQ (reference sequence). The CDR3 has 13 residues. Trimming took off 1 base at V and 6 bases at J, with 9 bases between the two ends. The CDR3 reads CASSLDTSAEAFF. The CDR3, as DNA: TGTGCCAGCAGCTTAGACACCTCCGCTGAAGCTTTCTTT.

The gene calls are TRBV5-1 and TRBJ1-1, with 9 bases matching TRBD1. The length of the CDR3 is 14 residues. V lost 5 bases and J lost 3; bases outside the gene matches: 5. In germline, CDR1 is SGHRS, CDR2 YFSETQ. CDR3 protein: CASSSGTGYTEAFF. CDR3 DNA sequence: TGCGCCAGCAGTAGTGGGACAGGGTACACTGAAGCTTTCTTT.

The count of this clone is one. This chain uses TRBV19 with TRBJ2-7; tentative D call: TRBD2 (6 bases). The germline gives CDR1 LNHDA, CDR2 SQIVND (reference sequence). Trimming removed 5 bases at V and 1 base at J, with 12 bases between. The CDR3 consists of 14 residues. For the CDR3, the DNA is TGTGCCAGTAGTTTAGGTAGCGGATCCTACGAGCAGTACTTC. Encoded protein: CASSLGSGSYEQYF.

This chain connects TRBV5-1 to TRBJ1-1, with a tentative D call TRBD1 (6 bases). The CDR3 loop spans 14 amino acids. Trimming took off 5 bases at V and 3 bases at J, with 14 bases between the two ends. Germline V gene sequence: CDR1 SGHRS, CDR2 YFSETQ. The CDR3 reads CASSRGGEYTEAFF. CDR3 in DNA: TGCGCCAGCAGTCGAGGGGGAGAGTACACTGAAGCTTTCTTT.

The genes are TRBV5-5 and TRBJ1-4, with D unclear. Per the germline V gene, CDR1 is SGHKS and CDR2 is YYEKEE (reference sequence). The V and J ends lost 4 bases and 4 bases respectively, with 14 bases between them. This CDR3 spans 15 amino acids. The CDR3 sequence is CASSQATDVNEKLFF. CDR3 in DNA: TGTGCCAGCAGCCAGGCTACGGATGTTAATGAAAAACTGTTTTTT.

This chain joins TRBV11-3 and TRBJ2-3, with a possible D match to TRBD2 (5 bases). Trimming shortened V by 8 bases and J by 0 bases, and 12 bases separated the two germline ends. Germline values: CDR1 SGHNT, CDR2 YENEEA. The length of the CDR3 is 14 residues. As DNA, the CDR3 is TGTGCCAGCGGTGAGGGCCTCAGCACAGATACGCAGTATTTT. Translating it yields CASGEGLSTDTQYF.

The rearrangement links TRBV18 to TRBJ1-5, with D possibly TRBD1 on 5 matching bases. There are 15 residues in the CDR3. Trimming took 5 bases from V and 0 from J, leaving 11 bases between them. Germline V gene data show CDR1 as KGHSH and CDR2 as LQKENI. The CDR3 DNA reads TGTGCCAGCTCATCCGGGACTGTTAGCAATCAGCCCCAGCATTTT. Translated, it gives CASSSGTVSNQPQHF.